The sequence of this T cell receptor beta chain was determined in a study of blood T cell repertoires in COVID-19. Looking at the study overall: The United States, Italy and Spain were the sources of the acute and convalescent COVID-19 samples. From T cells, B-cell-depleted T cells, or PBMCs came the material, which was cDNA or gDNA.

In Seattle, patients joined the study during active infection and were tracked longitudinally. V was trimmed by 7 bases and J by 0 bases, leaving 9 bases between them. The germline CDR1 and CDR2 sequences are SQVTM and ANQGSEA. This CDR3 is 12 amino acids long. Methods used by the authors: Amplification of reference gene primers was used by the study to estimate nucleated cell counts. Repertoires were generated with immunoSEQ multiplex PCR, while TCRdb's copy carries only in-frame clones and drops some. The DNA was the basis for D and trimming; V, J and clone size are from that table. The data hold about 130,000 clones, with around four fifths observed a single time.

The gene calls are TRBV29-1 and TRBJ1-1, with D perhaps TRBD1 (5 bases). Sequencing was done on a sample of peripheral blood. This TCR derives from a man older than 75 with COVID-19, enrolled during active disease. The CDR3 DNA reads as TGCAGCGCCGTGACAGTGAACACTGAAGCTTTCTTT. Translated, it gives CSAVTVNTEAFF.